Listed below are T cell receptor beta chains from one sample, sequenced in a study of T cells in Graves' hyperthyroidism and ophthalmopathy. TCRdb fed the multiplex PCR reads into MiXCR, producing one record per CDR3 protein. The sample carries a few hundred thousand distinct CDR3 sequences, about 16% recorded once. The sample consisted of blood. These receptors all come from a woman aged 25 to 45 with Graves' ophthalmopathy. Each CDR3 is given with its conserved first and last residue. D genes are given only for firm matches. Rows may omit the clone size; those that give it use once, few, many or a size class.

TRBD1 | TRBJ2-1 | many | TRBV28 | TGTGCCAGCAGTCTCACAGGGGAAGGGGGTGAGCAGTTCTTC | CASSLTGEGGEQFF
- | TRBJ2-7 | few | TRBV27 | TGTGCCAGCAGTTACGGATTCTACCCACCCTACGAGCAGTACTTC | CASSYGFYPPYEQYF
TRBD2 | TRBJ2-3 | many | TRBV12-3/TRBV12-4 | TGTGCCAGCAGTCGCGGACTAGTGAAGAACACGCAGTATTTT | CASSRGLVKNTQYF
- | TRBJ2-6 | - | TRBV6-2/TRBV6-3 | TGTGCCAGCAGTTTACAGCGGGCCTCTGGGGCCAACGTCCTGACTTTC | CASSLQRASGANVLTF
TRBD1 | TRBJ2-7 | - | TRBV6-2/TRBV6-3 | TGTGCCAGCAAACCAACCGGGACAGGGTTGCACGAGCAGTACTTC | CASKPTGTGLHEQYF
- | TRBJ1-2 | few | TRBV12-3/TRBV12-4 | TGTGCCAGCAGTTTAAGGGGGGTGAGCAACTATGGCTACACCTTC | CASSLRGVSNYGYTF
- | TRBJ2-7 | few | TRBV20-1 | TGCAGTGGAGAATCAACAGGGAGAACGTCCGAGCAGTACTTC | CSGESTGRTSEQYF
- | TRBJ1-5 | many | TRBV27 | TGTGCCAGCAGTACGACGTGGGGCGTAAATCAGCCCCAGCATTTT | CASSTTWGVNQPQHF
TRBD1 | TRBJ1-1 | many | TRBV30 | TGTGCCTGGACCCTGGGACAGGCTGGCGCTGAAGCTTTCTTT | CAWTLGQAGAEAFF
TRBD1 | TRBJ2-7 | - | TRBV6-1 | TGTGCCAGCAGCCACGACAGGGGCCGTACCTACGAGCAGTACTTC | CASSHDRGRTYEQYF
TRBD1 | TRBJ1-6 | - | TRBV28 | TGTGCCAGCAGTTTGCAGGGGGCCTATTCACCCCTCCACTTT | CASSLQGAYSPLHF
- | TRBJ1-6 | many | TRBV20-1 | TGCAGTGCTAGAGATCCTATCGGCAGGGAAGGGATTTTAGGAGGTTCACCCCTCCACTTT | CSARDPIGREGILGGSPLHF
- | TRBJ2-3 | - | TRBV6-2/TRBV6-3 | TGTGCCAGCAGTTACGGGGGTATCACAGATACGCAGTATTTT | CASSYGGITDTQYF
- | TRBJ2-4 | many | TRBV13 | TGTGCCAGCAGCACGACTAGTTCTGCCAAAAACATTCAGTACTTC | CASSTTSSAKNIQYF
TRBD2 | TRBJ2-1 | - | TRBV28 | TGTGCCAGCAGTTCACTAGCGACGCTTCTCAATGAGCAGTTCTTC | CASSSLATLLNEQFF
TRBD2 | TRBJ2-2 | few | TRBV7-9 | TGTGCCATCAAGAAGCGGGAGTCATCCCCATCGAACACCGGGGAGCTGTTTTTT | CAIKKRESSPSNTGELFF
- | TRBJ2-2 | many | TRBV30 | TGTGCCTGGAGTCGGCCAGCGGCCGCGAACACCGGGGAGCTGTTTTTT | CAWSRPAAANTGELFF
- | TRBJ2-1 | many | TRBV15 | TGTGCCACCAGCAGAGATTTGGTACTACTATACAATGAGCAGTTCTTC | CATSRDLVLLYNEQFF
TRBD2 | TRBJ2-3 | many | TRBV2 | TGTGCCAGCAGCGGGACTAGCGGGAGCTCAGATACGCAGTATTTT | CASSGTSGSSDTQYF
TRBD2 | TRBJ2-1 | - | TRBV7-9 | TGTGCCAGCAGCTGGGGAGGGATCATCGAGAACAATGAGCAGTTCTTC | CASSWGGIIENNEQFF
- | TRBJ1-1 | many | TRBV20-1 | TGCAGTGCTAGAGACCTCCGACAGGCTTACACTGAAGCTTTCTTT | CSARDLRQAYTEAFF
TRBD2 | TRBJ2-5 | - | TRBV15 | TGTGCCACCAGCCCCCCGACTAGCGGGAGGGGGTTGGAGACCCAGTACTTC | CATSPPTSGRGLETQYF
- | TRBJ1-5 | - | TRBV20-1 | TGCAGTGCTAGCGCCAGCCCCCAGCATTTT | CSASASPQHF
- | TRBJ1-2 | few | TRBV9 | TGTGCCAGCAGCGTAGATCAGTGGGGCTACACCTTC | CASSVDQWGYTF
- | TRBJ2-4 | - | TRBV3-2 | TGTGCCAGCGGCCAAGAGTCTGGAACGGGGGTTGGAAACATTCAGTACTTC | CASGQESGTGVGNIQYF
- | TRBJ2-7 | many | TRBV28 | TGTGCCAGCAAAGGGGGAGACTATTACGAGCAGTACTTC | CASKGGDYYEQYF
- | TRBJ1-2 | many | TRBV28 | TGTGCCAGCGGGGGAATGTCGGCAGAAGAGAACTATGGCTACACCTTC | CASGGMSAEENYGYTF
TRBD2 | TRBJ2-1 | - | TRBV3-1 | TGTGCCAGCAGCCAGGAGGGACTAGAATCCTTCTTC | CASSQEGLESFF
TRBD1 | TRBJ2-7 | - | TRBV6-5 | TGTGCCAGCAGTTACTCGACAGGGGGCATCTACGAGCAGTACTTC | CASSYSTGGIYEQYF
TRBD1 | TRBJ1-2 | many | TRBV3-1 | TGTGCCAGCAGCCCGACAGGGGAGGTCTATGGCTACACCTTC | CASSPTGEVYGYTF
- | TRBJ1-3 | few | TRBV27 | TGTGCCAGCAGTTTAGATAGCGTCTCTGGAAACACCATATATTTT | CASSLDSVSGNTIYF
TRBD2 | TRBJ2-1 | - | TRBV7-3 | TGTGCCAGCAGCTTGACTAGCGGGACCCCCAACTGGAATGAGCAGTTCTTC | CASSLTSGTPNWNEQFF
TRBD2 | TRBJ2-1 | few | TRBV9 | TGTGCCAGCAGCGCAACGGGACTAGCGGGATACAATGAGCAGTTCTTC | CASSATGLAGYNEQFF
TRBD2 | TRBJ2-1 | few | TRBV18 | TGTGCCAGCTCACCACCGATGACTAGCGGGAGGGCCGGCGGTGAGCAGTTCTTC | CASSPPMTSGRAGGEQFF
TRBD1 | TRBJ2-1 | many | TRBV20-1 | TGCAGTGCTCCCGACAGGGAACGGGGGTTCTTC | CSAPDRERGFF
- | TRBJ1-4 | few | TRBV3-1 | TGTGCCAGCAGCCAAGACCTCAGACCAGGGTGTGAAAAACTGTTTTTT | CASSQDLRPGCEKLFF
- | TRBJ2-7 | many | TRBV28 | TGTGCCAGCAGTAAACGACAGGCGTTTGAGCAGTACTTC | CASSKRQAFEQYF
- | TRBJ2-5 | - | TRBV6-1 | TGTGCCAGCAGTAGACTTATCCGCCAAGAGACCCAGTACTTC | CASSRLIRQETQYF
- | TRBJ2-7 | many | TRBV3-1 | TGTGCCAGCAGCCGAATACTAGACGAGCAGTACTTC | CASSRILDEQYF
TRBD2 | TRBJ2-7 | many | TRBV28 | TGTGCCAGCAACCAGCTAGCGGGAGTAACCTACGAGCAGTACTTC | CASNQLAGVTYEQYF
TRBD2 | TRBJ2-5 | many | TRBV5-1 | TGCGCCAGCAGCTTGGTATCTAGCGGGGCCGGAGAGACCCAGTACTTC | CASSLVSSGAGETQYF
- | TRBJ2-7 | many | TRBV3-1 | TGTGCCAGCAGCTCCAGGGGCTTCCACTACGAGCAGTACTTC | CASSSRGFHYEQYF
- | TRBJ2-7 | many | TRBV28 | TGTGCCAGCAGTCAAAGTGTAGAGGGTCGAAAGTATTCTCCCTACGAGCAGTACTTC | CASSQSVEGRKYSPYEQYF
TRBD2 | TRBJ2-3 | few | TRBV9 | TGTGCCAGCAGCGTTTCCCTAGCGGGAGGGCCAACAGATACGCAGTATTTT | CASSVSLAGGPTDTQYF
TRBD2 | TRBJ2-5 | once | TRBV2 | TGTGCCAGCAGAGTGAGCGGGAGGGCTGAGGAGACCCAGTACTTC | CASRVSGRAEETQYF
TRBD2 | TRBJ2-7 | many | TRBV3-1 | TGTGCCAGCAGCCAAACTAGCGGTGAGCAGTACTTC | CASSQTSGEQYF
- | TRBJ2-1 | - | TRBV2 | TGTGCCAGCAGCGTAGAGGTCAGTGACAATGAGCAGTTCTTC | CASSVEVSDNEQFF
TRBD1 | TRBJ1-5 | few | TRBV20-1 | TGCAGTGCCACCGGATCTCAGGGGGACCTCCAGCCCCAGCATTTT | CSATGSQGDLQPQHF
- | TRBJ2-2 | many | TRBV20-1 | TGCAGTGCTAGATGGACAACGAACACCGGGGAGCTGTTTTTT | CSARWTTNTGELFF
TRBD2 | TRBJ2-3 | few | TRBV11-2 | TGTGCCAGCAGCTCCCCCGACATATGGAGCGGGACCACAGATACGCAGTATTTT | CASSSPDIWSGTTDTQYF
- | TRBJ2-7 | - | TRBV20-1 | TGCACCTCCACTAGCAGACCCTACGAGCAGTACTTC | CTSTSRPYEQYF
- | TRBJ2-1 | many | TRBV5-6 | TGTGCCAGCAGAGGCTGGGCCTACAATGAGCAGTTCTTC | CASRGWAYNEQFF
TRBD1 | TRBJ1-2 | few | TRBV24-1 | TGTGCCACCAGTGATCCGCGACAGGGAGTGGGCTATGGCTACACCTTC | CATSDPRQGVGYGYTF
TRBD1 | TRBJ2-1 | - | TRBV27 | TGTGCCAGCAGATTAGGACAGGGGGCTAGTGAGCAGTTCTTC | CASRLGQGASEQFF